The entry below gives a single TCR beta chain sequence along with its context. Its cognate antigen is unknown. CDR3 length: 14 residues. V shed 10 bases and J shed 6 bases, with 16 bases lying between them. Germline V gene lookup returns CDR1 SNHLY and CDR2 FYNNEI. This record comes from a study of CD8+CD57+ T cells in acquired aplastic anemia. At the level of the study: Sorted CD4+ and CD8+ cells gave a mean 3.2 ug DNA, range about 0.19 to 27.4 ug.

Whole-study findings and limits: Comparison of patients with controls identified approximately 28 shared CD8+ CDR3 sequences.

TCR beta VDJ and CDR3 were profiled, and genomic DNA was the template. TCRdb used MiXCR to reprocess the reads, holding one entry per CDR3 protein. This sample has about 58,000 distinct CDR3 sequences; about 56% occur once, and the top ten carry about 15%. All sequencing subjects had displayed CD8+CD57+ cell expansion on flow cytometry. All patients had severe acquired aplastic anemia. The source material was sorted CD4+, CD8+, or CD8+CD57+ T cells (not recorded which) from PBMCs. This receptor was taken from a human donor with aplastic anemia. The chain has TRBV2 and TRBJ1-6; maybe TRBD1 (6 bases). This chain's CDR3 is CATKTGASNSPLHF. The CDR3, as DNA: TGTGCCACCAAAACGGGGGCCAGTAATTCACCCCTCCACTTT.